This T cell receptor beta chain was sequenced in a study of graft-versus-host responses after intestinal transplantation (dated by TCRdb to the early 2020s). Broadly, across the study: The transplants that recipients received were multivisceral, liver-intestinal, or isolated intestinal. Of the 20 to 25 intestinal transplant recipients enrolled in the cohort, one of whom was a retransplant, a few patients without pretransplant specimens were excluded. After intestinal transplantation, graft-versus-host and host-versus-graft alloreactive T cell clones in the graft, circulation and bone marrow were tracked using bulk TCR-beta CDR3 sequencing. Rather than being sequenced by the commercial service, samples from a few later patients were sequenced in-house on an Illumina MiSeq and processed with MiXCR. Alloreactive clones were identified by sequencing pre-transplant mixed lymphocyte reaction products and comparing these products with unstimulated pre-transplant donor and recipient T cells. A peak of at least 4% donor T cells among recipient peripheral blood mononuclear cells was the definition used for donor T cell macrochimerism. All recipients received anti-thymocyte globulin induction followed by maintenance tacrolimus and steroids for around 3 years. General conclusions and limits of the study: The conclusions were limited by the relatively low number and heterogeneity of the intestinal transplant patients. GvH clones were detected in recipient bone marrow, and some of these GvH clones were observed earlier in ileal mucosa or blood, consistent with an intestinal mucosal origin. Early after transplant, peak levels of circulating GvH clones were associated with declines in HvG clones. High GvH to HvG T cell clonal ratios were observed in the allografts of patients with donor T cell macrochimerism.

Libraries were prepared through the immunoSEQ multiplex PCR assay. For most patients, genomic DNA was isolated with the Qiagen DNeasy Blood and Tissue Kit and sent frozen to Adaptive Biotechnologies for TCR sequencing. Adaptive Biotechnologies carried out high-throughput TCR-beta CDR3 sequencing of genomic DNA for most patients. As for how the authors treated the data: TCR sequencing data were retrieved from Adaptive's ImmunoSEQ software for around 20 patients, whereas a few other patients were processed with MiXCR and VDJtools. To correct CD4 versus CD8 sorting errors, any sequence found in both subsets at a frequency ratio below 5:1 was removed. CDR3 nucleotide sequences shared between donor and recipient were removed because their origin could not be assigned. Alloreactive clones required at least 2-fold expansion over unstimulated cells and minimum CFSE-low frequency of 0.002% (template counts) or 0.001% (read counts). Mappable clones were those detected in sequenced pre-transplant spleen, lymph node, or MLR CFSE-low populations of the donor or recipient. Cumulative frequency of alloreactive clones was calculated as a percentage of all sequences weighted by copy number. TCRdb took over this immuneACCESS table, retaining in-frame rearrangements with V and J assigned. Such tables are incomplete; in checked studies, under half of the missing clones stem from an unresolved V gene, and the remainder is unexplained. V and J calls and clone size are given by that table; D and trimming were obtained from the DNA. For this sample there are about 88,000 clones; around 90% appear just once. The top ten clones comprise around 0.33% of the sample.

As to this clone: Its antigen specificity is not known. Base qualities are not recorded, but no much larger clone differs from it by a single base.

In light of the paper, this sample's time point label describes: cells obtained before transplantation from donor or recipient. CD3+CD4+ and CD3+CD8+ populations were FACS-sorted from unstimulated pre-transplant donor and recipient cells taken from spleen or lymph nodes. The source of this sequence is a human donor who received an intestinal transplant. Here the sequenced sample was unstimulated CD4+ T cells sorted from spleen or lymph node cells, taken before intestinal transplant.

CDR3 sequence: CASKGWMGNTEAFF. In nucleotides, the sequence is TGTGCCAGCAAAGGGTGGATGGGGAACACTGAAGCTTTCTTT. This chain joins TRBV2 to TRBJ1-1; confidence is insufficient to name the D gene. In the germline V gene, CDR1 corresponds to SNHLY and CDR2 to FYNNEI. The CDR3 measures 14 amino acids from cysteine to phenylalanine. CDR3 DNA is the only sequence kept; it has 42 bases, read in frame from the first base. Relative to germline, V is 7 bases shorter and J is 1 base shorter, with 13 bases between their ends. With the rest looked up from the reference TRBV2 and TRBJ1-1 genes rather than sequenced, the full variable domain is EPEVTQTPSHQVTQMGQEVILRCVPISNHLYFYWYRQILGQKVEFLVSFYNNEISEKSEIFDDQFSVERPDGSNFTLKIRSTKLEDSAMYFCASKGWMGNTEAFFGQGTRLTVV.